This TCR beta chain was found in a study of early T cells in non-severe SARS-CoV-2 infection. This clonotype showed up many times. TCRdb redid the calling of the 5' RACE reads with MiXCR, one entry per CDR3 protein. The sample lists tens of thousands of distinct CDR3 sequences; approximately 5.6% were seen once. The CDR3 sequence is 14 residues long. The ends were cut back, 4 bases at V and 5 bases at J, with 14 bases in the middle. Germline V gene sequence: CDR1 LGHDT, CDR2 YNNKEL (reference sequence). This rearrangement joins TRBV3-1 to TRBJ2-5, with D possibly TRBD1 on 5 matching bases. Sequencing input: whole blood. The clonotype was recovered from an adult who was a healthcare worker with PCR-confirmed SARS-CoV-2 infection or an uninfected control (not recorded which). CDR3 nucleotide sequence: TGTGCCAGCAGCCTAGGACATGAGCTGGAGACCCAGTACTTC. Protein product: CASSLGHELETQYF.